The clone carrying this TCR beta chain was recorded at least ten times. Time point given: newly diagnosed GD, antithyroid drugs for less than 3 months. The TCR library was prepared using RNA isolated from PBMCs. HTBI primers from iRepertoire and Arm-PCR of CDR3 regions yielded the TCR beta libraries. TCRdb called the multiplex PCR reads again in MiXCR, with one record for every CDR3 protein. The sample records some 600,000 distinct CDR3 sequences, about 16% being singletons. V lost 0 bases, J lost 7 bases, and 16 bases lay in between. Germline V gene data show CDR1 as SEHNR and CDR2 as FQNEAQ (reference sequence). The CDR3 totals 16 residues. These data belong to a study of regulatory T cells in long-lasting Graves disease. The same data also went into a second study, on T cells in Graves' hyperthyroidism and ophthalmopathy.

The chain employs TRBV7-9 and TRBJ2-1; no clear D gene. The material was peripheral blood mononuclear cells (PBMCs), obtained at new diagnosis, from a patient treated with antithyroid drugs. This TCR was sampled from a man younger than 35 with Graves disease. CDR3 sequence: CASSLASWASDNEQFF. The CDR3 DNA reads TGTGCCAGCAGCTTAGCTAGTTGGGCCTCGGATAATGAGCAGTTCTTC.